This entry lists 22 T cell receptor beta chains sequenced from one sample in a study of early stage breast cancer tumors. TCRdb keeps only in-frame clones here, not all; method: immunoSEQ multiplex PCR. The data hold around 28,000 clones, with around 50% observed a single time. The sample was breast tumor tissue. These TCRs come from a person aged 45 to 59 with breast cancer.

This clone was counted a few times. The chain joins TRBV16 to TRBJ2-7; possibly TRBD2 for D (6 bases). V was shortened by 2 bases and J by 4 bases, with 15 bases between the two germline ends. The germline CDR1 and CDR2 sequences are KGHSY and FQNENV. The CDR3 loop spans 15 amino acids. In DNA, the CDR3 is TGTGCCAGCAGCCAAAGCGAGGCAGGGAGGTACGAGCAGTACTTC. Its translation: CASSQSEAGRYEQYF.

The chain uses TRBV27 and TRBJ2-1; 7 nucleotides match TRBD2. Germline values: CDR1 MNHEY, CDR2 SMNVEV (reference sequence). The CDR3 spans 16 residues. Losses at the gene ends were 7 bases for V and 6 bases for J; bases not matched to a gene: 15. CDR3 DNA sequence: TGTGCCAGCATTCCGAGGGTAGCGGGTCCCGTCAATGAGCAGTTCTTC. Amino acid sequence: CASIPRVAGPVNEQFF.

V gene TRBV11-3 combines with J gene TRBJ2-3, with 9 bases aligning to TRBD1. Germline V CDR1 and CDR2: SGHNT, YENEEA. This CDR3 is 16 amino acids long. V was pared by 4 bases and J by 4 bases, with 9 bases of the junction left unmatched. The CDR3 DNA reads TGTGCCAGCAGCTCCTCCGGGACAGGGTTCGCAGATACGCAGTATTTT. Residues: CASSSSGTGFADTQYF.

This clone was seen just once. The chain couples TRBV19 to TRBJ1-5; perhaps TRBD1 as D (6 bases). Deletions cut 5 bases from V and 4 bases from J, with 15 bases between. Germline V lookup: CDR1 LNHDA, CDR2 SQIVND (reference sequence). The CDR3 is made up of 15 amino acids. CDR3: CASSPQKTGNQPQHF. As DNA, the CDR3 is TGTGCCAGTAGTCCTCAAAAAACAGGGAATCAGCCCCAGCATTTT.

The rearrangement joins TRBV11-3 to TRBJ2-1; no clear D. CDR3 size: 12 residues. Germline V gene data show CDR1 as SGHNT and CDR2 as YENEEA. Trimming cost V 0 bases and J 6 bases, with 3 bases left between them. The CDR3: CASSLDLNEQFF. The CDR3 DNA sequence: TGTGCCAGCAGCTTAGATCTCAATGAGCAGTTCTTC.

The chain combines TRBV7-2 with TRBJ2-1, with unresolved D. CDR3 length: 12 amino acids. V dropped 1 base and J dropped 13 bases, with 11 bases sitting between them. CDR1 SGHTA and CDR2 FQGNSA come from the germline V gene. The CDR3 reads CASSLEAGRQFF. CDR3 DNA: TGTGCCAGCAGCTTAGAGGCTGGCCGTCAGTTCTTC.

This clone was seen only once. The V call is TRBV7-8, the J call TRBJ2-7; the match to TRBD1 covers 9 bases. V trimming: 1 base; J trimming: 3 bases; junction bases outside the gene matches: 4. The germline V gene has CDR1 SGHVS and CDR2 FQNEAQ. CDR3 length: 15 amino acids. The CDR3 DNA is TGTGCCAGCAGCTTAGACGGGACAGGGCTCTACGAGCAGTACTTC. As protein: CASSLDGTGLYEQYF. Full variable domain (missing parts from reference TRBV7-8 and TRBJ2-7): GAGVSQSPRYKVAKRGQDVALRCDPISGHVSLFWYQQALGQGPEFLTYFQNEAQLDKSGLPSDRFFAERPEGSVSTLKIQRTQQEDSAVYLCASSLDGTGLYEQYFGPGTRLTVT.

The V call is TRBV9, the J call TRBJ2-7; D may be TRBD1 (5 bases). Trimming took off 0 bases at V and 0 bases at J, with 10 bases between the two ends. This CDR3 is 15 amino acids long. The V gene's germline CDR1 is SGDLS and CDR2 YYNGEE. This CDR3 is CASSVEGNPSYEQYF. DNA for the CDR3: TGTGCCAGCAGCGTAGAGGGGAATCCCTCCTACGAGCAGTACTTC.

V and J are TRBV18 and TRBJ1-1, with D perhaps matching TRBD1 (5 bases). The germline CDR1 and CDR2 sequences are KGHSH and LQKENI. CDR3 size: 13 residues. V was cut by 5 bases and J by 1 base, with 8 bases left in between. The CDR3 reads CASSTTENTEAFF. The CDR3 DNA sequence: TGTGCCAGCTCAACGACAGAGAACACTGAAGCTTTCTTT.

The chain joins TRBV9 to TRBJ2-1; 10 bases are shared with TRBD2. The CDR3 extends over 15 amino acids. The J segment lost 10 bases and the V segment lost 1 base, leaving 8 bases of the junction unmatched. CDR1 and CDR2 (germline): SGDLS, YYNGEE. The CDR3 sequence is CASSVTGLAVGEQFF. DNA of the CDR3: TGTGCCAGCAGCGTAACCGGACTAGCGGTAGGGGAGCAGTTCTTC.

The rearrangement links TRBV2 to TRBJ2-7; a possible D gene is TRBD2 (5 bases). This CDR3 is 13 amino acids long. Germline V gene lookup returns CDR1 SNHLY and CDR2 FYNNEI. The V gene lost 2 bases and the J gene lost 3 bases, with 8 bases spanning the gap. The CDR3 sequence is CASSEMGSYEQYF. The DNA of the CDR3 is TGTGCCAGCAGTGAAATGGGGAGCTACGAGCAGTACTTC.

This clone was observed a single time. This chain connects TRBV6-5 to TRBJ1-1; D is ambiguous. V lost 6 bases, J lost 1 base, and 9 bases lay in between. Germline CDR1 MNHEY, CDR2 SVGAGI. The CDR3 totals 13 residues. CDR3 sequence: CASRILSNTEAFF. The CDR3 DNA reads TGTGCCAGCAGGATCCTATCGAACACTGAAGCTTTCTTT.

This clone has a handful of counts. The rearrangement uses TRBV11-2 and TRBJ1-5; D gene uncertain. This CDR3 region has 14 residues. CDR1 is SGHAT and CDR2 is FQNNGV in the germline V gene. Deletions cut 1 base from V and 3 bases from J, with 7 bases between. This CDR3 is CASSLGNANQPQHF. The CDR3 DNA follows: TGTGCCAGCAGCTTAGGGAACGCCAATCAGCCCCAGCATTTT.

J is TRBJ2-5 and V is TRBV7-9, with D perhaps TRBD1 (6 bases). Trimming took 8 bases from V and 5 from J, leaving 12 bases between them. The CDR3 spans 12 residues. Germline CDR1 reads SEHNR; CDR2 reads FQNEAQ (reference sequence). The DNA of the CDR3 is TGTGCCAGCGGCAGGGGAGACGAGACCCAGTACTTC. Amino acids: CASGRGDETQYF.

This clone was recorded a few times. The chain carries TRBV6-1 and TRBJ1-5; D is uncertain. The CDR3 covers 14 residues. In germline, CDR1 is MNHNS, CDR2 SASEGT. V was shortened by 6 bases and J by 0 bases, with 9 bases between the two germline ends. The CDR3 reads CASSVMYSNQPQHF. CDR3 DNA: TGTGCCAGCAGCGTTATGTATAGCAATCAGCCCCAGCATTTT.

This chain joins TRBV2 and TRBJ1-5, with unresolved D. The CDR3 sequence is 14 residues long. The germline CDR1 and CDR2 sequences are SNHLY and FYNNEI. Trimming took 1 base from V and 4 from J, leaving 8 bases between them. CDR3 loop: CASSEGTGNQPQHF. The CDR3 nucleotides read TGTGCCAGCAGTGAAGGGACGGGGAATCAGCCCCAGCATTTT.

This clone was picked up a small number of times. The V call is TRBV7-9, the J call TRBJ2-3; 8 bases line up with TRBD2. The CDR3 has 15 residues. Germline trimming cut 1 base from V and 1 base from J; bases unmatched to any gene: 1. The V gene's germline CDR1 is SEHNR and CDR2 FQNEAQ (reference sequence). The CDR3 region has the DNA TGTGCCAGCAGCTTAGAAGCGGGGGGCACAGATACGCAGTATTTT. It is translated as CASSLEAGGTDTQYF.

The chain links TRBV6-5 to TRBJ1-1; TRBD1 might be the D (5 bases). CDR1 and CDR2 (germline): MNHEY, SVGAGI. Trimming left V 7 bases short and J 6 bases short, with 15 bases between. The CDR3 runs to 13 residues. CDR3 region: CASIPGGKAEAFF. In DNA form, the CDR3 reads TGTGCCAGCATCCCCGGGGGGAAGGCTGAAGCTTTCTTT.

The V call is TRBV5-4, the J call TRBJ1-2; D gene unclear. The CDR3 is 14 residues long. The germline V gene has CDR1 SGHNT and CDR2 YYREEE (reference sequence). Trimming shortened V by 1 base and J by 0 bases, and 7 bases separated the two germline ends. CDR3: CASSLSTSNYGYTF. DNA for the CDR3: TGTGCCAGCAGCTTGAGCACTTCTAACTATGGCTACACCTTC.

The chain recombines TRBV5-6 with TRBJ2-7; TRBD1 matches at 7 bases. CDR1 and CDR2 from the germline V gene are SGHDT and YYEEEE. The CDR3 covers 14 residues. J lost 2 bases, V lost 3 bases, and 5 bases had no gene match. CDR3 DNA: TGTGCCAGCAGCTCACGGACAGGCGCCTACGAGCAGTACTTC. Its protein product is CASSSRTGAYEQYF.

The chain carries TRBV5-1 and TRBJ2-5; 8 bases fit TRBD2. Germline V gene sequence: CDR1 SGHRS, CDR2 YFSETQ. The V and J ends lost 1 base and 4 bases, in that order; junction bases with no gene match: 12. The CDR3 contains 17 residues. The CDR3 protein is CASSLSYGLAGSETQYF. In DNA, the CDR3 is TGCGCCAGCAGCTTGAGTTACGGGCTAGCGGGTTCAGAGACCCAGTACTTC.

The V and J genes are TRBV11-2 and TRBJ2-1; 8 bases are a match to TRBD2. The V segment lost 3 bases and the J segment 6 bases; nucleotides outside the gene matches: 7. The CDR3 has 15 residues. Germline CDR1 SGHAT, CDR2 FQNNGV. The CDR3: CASSFTGGPFNEQFF. The CDR3 nucleotides read TGTGCCAGCAGCTTCACGGGAGGGCCTTTCAATGAGCAGTTCTTC.